One and the same sample provided the 6 T cell receptor beta chains below, sequenced in a study of T cells after posttransplantation cyclophosphamide. A marrow graft followed busulfan-fludarabine conditioning, with cyclophosphamide on days +3 and +4. Only in-frame clones appear in the TCRdb table, and some are missing; sequencing was by immunoSEQ multiplex PCR. The sample records about 43,000 clones, about 92% being singletons. The sample here was PBMCs, taken around 60 days after allogeneic stem cell transplant with posttransplant cyclophosphamide. The receptors stem from a male patient aged 60-70 years who received an allogeneic stem cell transplant from a related donor and was CMV-positive. Some T cells may trace back to the graft donor.

This chain uses TRBV19 with TRBJ1-2; the match to TRBD1 covers 11 bases. V lost 4 bases, J lost 3 bases, and 4 bases stayed unmatched. CDR1 LNHDA and CDR2 SQIVND come from the germline V gene (reference sequence). The CDR3 is 15 residues long. The CDR3 DNA sequence: TGTGCCAGTAGTAATTGGGACAGGGGGGACTATGGCTACACCTTC. Amino acids: CASSNWDRGDYGYTF.

The chain uses TRBV4-1 and TRBJ2-1, with a weak D call TRBD1 (5 bases). The CDR3 covers 16 residues. The germline V gene encodes CDR1 MGHRA and CDR2 YSYEKL. Deletions cut 4 bases from V and 0 bases from J, with 13 bases between. CDR3 DNA: TGCGCCAGCAGCCTGACGGACATTCGCTCCTACAATGAGCAGTTCTTC. It codes for CASSLTDIRSYNEQFF.

In its sample, this clone was seen once. The chain combines TRBV11-2 with TRBJ2-2; 13 bases agree with TRBD2. Trimming at V came to 5 bases and at J to 7 bases, leaving 13 bases not matched to a gene. Germline CDR1 and CDR2: SGHAT and FQNNGV. The CDR3 has 18 amino acids. Here the CDR3 reads CASSDTSGGASTVGELFF. In DNA, the CDR3 is TGTGCCAGCAGCGATACTAGCGGGGGGGCCTCCACTGTCGGGGAGCTGTTTTTT.

This chain joins TRBV11-2 and TRBJ2-3, with 7 bases that match TRBD2. J gave up 1 base and V 8 bases, and 6 bases lay outside the gene matches. Looked up from germline, CDR1 is SGHAT and CDR2 is FQNNGV. This CDR3 has 14 amino acids. Written as DNA, the CDR3 is TGTGCCAGCGGACACGCGGGGGGCACAGATACGCAGTATTTT. This codes for CASGHAGGTDTQYF.

CDR3 protein: CASSFRTGERKTQYF. Written as DNA, the CDR3 is TGCGCCAGCAGCTTCCGGACGGGGGAACGGAAGACCCAGTACTTC. V is TRBV5-1 and J is TRBJ2-5; possibly TRBD2 for D (6 bases). From germline, CDR1 is SGHRS and CDR2 YFSETQ. V lost 2 bases and J 6 bases, leaving 17 bases between the germline ends. The CDR3 covers 15 residues.

This clone was seen once. This chain connects TRBV10-2 to TRBJ1-5, with 7 bases lining up with TRBD1. Germline values: CDR1 WSHSY, CDR2 SAAADI. V was clipped by 7 bases and J by 5 bases; unmatched bases: 8. The CDR3 totals 14 residues. CDR3 bases: TGCGCCAGCACGAGTCTCGGGACAGATCAGCCCCAGCATTTT. It is translated as CASTSLGTDQPQHF.